Sequencing of this TCR beta chain was carried out in a study of blood T cells in healthy people across ages. Study in general: When template switching was applied, about one barcoded beta molecule was captured per two T cells.

Comment on this clonotype: Antigen unknown.

PCR was performed a second time for about 6 to 11 cycles using a sample-barcoded 5' primer and a J-beta primer mix. TCRdb fed the 5' RACE reads into MiXCR, producing one record per CDR3 protein. The sample shows about 680,000 distinct CDR3 sequences, around 45% of them seen only once. Broader study findings: Researchers said unsorted PBMCs prevented a conclusive naive versus antigen-experienced comparison. Estimates based on one million T cells were treated as lower bounds.

CDR3 size: 14 residues. Germline V CDR1 and CDR2: MNHEY, SVGEGT. The chain joins TRBV6-2 or TRBV6-3 to TRBJ2-5; D remains unclear. The J call may be in error: the DNA end matches TRBJ2-7 better. This TCR derives from an older woman in good health. The sequencing input was blood. DNA of the CDR3: TGTGCCAGCAGTTCTCTTGACGTGGGGTACGAGCAGTACTTC. This gives the protein CASSSLDVGYEQYF.